These T cell receptor beta chains were read from a single sample in a study of spatial heterogeneity in lung cancer. Using its own MiXCR run on the 5' RACE reads, TCRdb lists one record per CDR3 protein. Here the sample spans 50,000 to 65,000 distinct CDR3 sequences, roughly 7.9% being singletons. The starting material was PBMCs, obtained at surgery. These receptors came from a female donor with early-stage non-small cell lung cancer. CDR3s leave out the opening cysteine and the closing phenylalanine or tryptophan. Fields, in order: V gene, CDR3 length, J gene, CDR3 protein.

V gene: TRBV5-1
CDR3 length: 13
J gene: TRBJ1-4
CDR3 protein: ASTPGQGRNEKLF

V gene: TRBV7-7
CDR3 length: 13
J gene: TRBJ2-1
CDR3 protein: ASNLGLAGRDEQF

V gene: TRBV29-1
CDR3 length: 10
J gene: TRBJ2-7
CDR3 protein: SVAQVAYEQY

V gene: TRBV7-6
CDR3 length: 13
J gene: TRBJ2-2
CDR3 protein: ASSLSGYNTGELF

V gene: TRBV7-8
CDR3 length: 12
J gene: TRBJ1-2
CDR3 protein: ASSPSYSNYGYT

V gene: TRBV5-1
CDR3 length: 12
J gene: TRBJ2-4
CDR3 protein: ASSLDRGQNIQY

V gene: TRBV5-4
CDR3 length: 12
J gene: TRBJ2-5
CDR3 protein: ASSFISSKETQY

V gene: TRBV10-2
CDR3 length: 11
J gene: TRBJ1-5
CDR3 protein: ASSLGAAQPQH

V gene: TRBV11-2
CDR3 length: 13
J gene: TRBJ2-3
CDR3 protein: ASSLEGRPTDTQY

V gene: TRBV7-6
CDR3 length: 13
J gene: TRBJ2-1
CDR3 protein: ASSLGAGGNNEQF

V gene: TRBV20-1
CDR3 length: 11
J gene: TRBJ2-5
CDR3 protein: SAPESGRETQY

V gene: TRBV7-3
CDR3 length: 11
J gene: TRBJ1-3
CDR3 protein: ASSPTGEGTIY

V gene: TRBV20-1
CDR3 length: 11
J gene: TRBJ2-1
CDR3 protein: SASLAGGNEQF

V gene: TRBV12-3/TRBV12-4
CDR3 length: 12
J gene: TRBJ1-5
CDR3 protein: ASSGGEGNQPQH

V gene: TRBV3-1
CDR3 length: 12
J gene: TRBJ2-7
CDR3 protein: ASSQVLAGGHQY

V gene: TRBV5-4
CDR3 length: 14
J gene: TRBJ1-2
CDR3 protein: ASSLPGTGTNYGYT

V gene: TRBV10-3
CDR3 length: 11
J gene: TRBJ1-1
CDR3 protein: AISRTENTEAF

V gene: TRBV19
CDR3 length: 13
J gene: TRBJ2-1
CDR3 protein: ASSIPSGSGDEQF

V gene: TRBV6-5
CDR3 length: 12
J gene: TRBJ1-2
CDR3 protein: ASSYHGTEYGYT

V gene: TRBV5-1
CDR3 length: 10
J gene: TRBJ2-5
CDR3 protein: ASSNAGETQY

V gene: TRBV20-1
CDR3 length: 10
J gene: TRBJ2-4
CDR3 protein: SAKGLKNIQY

V gene: TRBV20-1
CDR3 length: 14
J gene: TRBJ2-1
CDR3 protein: SARAATSGNRNEQF

V gene: TRBV20-1
CDR3 length: 10
J gene: TRBJ1-5
CDR3 protein: SAGRGDQPQH

V gene: TRBV9
CDR3 length: 13
J gene: TRBJ1-3
CDR3 protein: ASSPEGGAGNTIY

V gene: TRBV7-8
CDR3 length: 13
J gene: TRBJ2-2
CDR3 protein: ASSRVATNTGELF

V gene: TRBV28
CDR3 length: 9
J gene: TRBJ1-1
CDR3 protein: ASSRWAEAF

V gene: TRBV4-2
CDR3 length: 17
J gene: TRBJ2-7
CDR3 protein: ASSQDWAKGAGGPYEQY

V gene: TRBV5-1
CDR3 length: 14
J gene: TRBJ2-2
CDR3 protein: ASSLEADRNTGELF